The 32 T cell receptor beta chains reported below all come from one sample, sequenced in a study of OX40 agonist ivuxolimab in advanced cancers. Generated by immunoSEQ multiplex PCR, the TCRdb table keeps only in-frame clones and is missing some. The sample holds over 55,000 clones; about 89% are singletons and the top ten take around 4%. The sample here was CD4+ or CD8+ T cells sorted from blood, taken in a trial of the OX40 agonist ivuxolimab. The origin of the receptors is an adult with an advanced solid tumor such as melanoma, head and neck, liver or kidney cancer.

The rearrangement joins TRBV1 to TRBJ1-2. TRBV1 is reported as a pseudogene. The CDR3 has 18 residues. CDR3 residues: CTSRVVRLCVRKTYGYTF. Written as DNA, the CDR3 is TGCACCAGCAGGGTAGTTCGTTTGTGCGTGCGAAAGACCTATGGCTACACCTTC.

This chain joins TRBV7-2 and TRBJ2-1, with D unresolved. Per the germline V gene, CDR1 is SGHTA and CDR2 is FQGNSA. V gave up 5 bases and J gave up 9 bases, with 11 bases separating them. This CDR3 contains 12 residues. The CDR3 reads CASSTYLGEQFF. The CDR3 coding sequence is TGTGCCAGCAGCACCTACTTGGGTGAGCAGTTCTTC.

This chain joins TRBV7-2 and TRBJ2-3, with a possible D match to TRBD2 (6 bases). The CDR3 runs 15 residues. Germline-derived CDR1 and CDR2 are SGHTA and FQGNSA. V lost 1 base to trimming and J lost 2 bases, with 10 bases between them. CDR3 in amino acids: CASSLGTTTTDTQYF. Here the CDR3 DNA reads TGTGCCAGCAGCTTAGGGACTACAACCACAGATACGCAGTATTTT.

The chain uses TRBV2 and TRBJ1-5; D uncertain. This CDR3 comprises 15 residues. Trimming stripped 4 bases from V and 0 bases from J, with 10 bases between. Germline V CDR1 and CDR2: SNHLY, FYNNEI. Here the CDR3 reads CASSAAGLSNQPQHF. The CDR3 DNA sequence: TGTGCCAGCAGTGCCGCAGGACTTAGCAATCAGCCCCAGCATTTT.

This chain joins TRBV9 and TRBJ2-5; 8 nucleotides line up with TRBD1. This CDR3 has 14 residues. The junction had 6 bases not matched to a gene; V was cut back by 4 bases and J by 4 bases. Looked up from germline, CDR1 is SGDLS and CDR2 is YYNGEE. CDR3 nucleotides: TGTGCCAGCAGCTCCCGGACAGGGCGAGAGACCCAGTACTTC. Translation: CASSSRTGRETQYF.

This chain uses TRBV28 with TRBJ2-3, with 12 bases aligning to TRBD2. Unmatched junction bases numbered 2, after V lost 6 bases and J lost 4 bases. Germline V gene sequence: CDR1 MDHEN, CDR2 SYDVKM. The CDR3 spans 14 residues. The DNA of the CDR3 is TGTGCCAGCAGGACTAGCGGGAGTCCAGATACGCAGTATTTT. This codes for CASRTSGSPDTQYF.

This rearrangement joins TRBV5-4 to TRBJ1-5, with D maybe TRBD1 (5 bases). The V end was cut by 0 bases, the J end by 7 bases, with 14 bases between. This CDR3 spans 15 amino acids. Germline assignment: CDR1 SGHNT and CDR2 YYREEE (reference sequence). The CDR3, as DNA: TGTGCCAGCAGCTTGGGCGGACGAGGGGAGCAGCCCCAGCATTTT. This translates into CASSLGGRGEQPQHF.

The chain has TRBV7-9 and TRBJ2-1, with D tentatively TRBD1 (5 bases). The germline CDR1 and CDR2 sequences are SEHNR and FQNEAQ (reference sequence). This CDR3 region has 13 residues. Trimming removed 2 bases from V and 8 bases from J, with 10 bases in between. The chain's CDR3 is CASSLIGADEQFF. As DNA, the CDR3 is TGTGCCAGCAGCTTAATAGGGGCGGATGAGCAGTTCTTC.

The chain joins TRBV28 to TRBJ2-1, with 10 bases identical to TRBD1. This CDR3 comprises 14 residues. Germline CDR1 reads MDHEN; CDR2 reads SYDVKM. V shed 8 bases, J shed 5 bases, and the junction held 6 bases outside the gene matches. CDR3 residues: CASLDRGLHNEQFF. The DNA for the CDR3 is TGTGCCAGCTTAGACAGGGGGCTTCACAATGAGCAGTTCTTC.

The gene calls are TRBV27 and TRBJ2-1, with 13 bases matching TRBD2. CDR1 and CDR2 (germline): MNHEY, SMNVEV (reference sequence). J was trimmed by 9 bases and V by 6 bases; bases with no gene match: 8. The CDR3 has 15 amino acids. The CDR3 nucleotides read TGTGCCAGCAGCCCTGGACTAGCGGGAGTAGGTGAGCAGTTCTTC. It codes for CASSPGLAGVGEQFF.

This clone has only one observation. V is TRBV5-5 and J is TRBJ2-7; 10 bases map to TRBD1. J gave up 3 bases and V 4 bases, and 7 bases lay outside the gene matches. From germline, CDR1 is SGHKS and CDR2 YYEKEE (reference sequence). The CDR3 covers 15 residues. CDR3 sequence (DNA): TGTGCCAGCAGCCCGGACAGGGGGGGAATCTACGAGCAGTACTTC. This translates into CASSPDRGGIYEQYF.

The chain combines TRBV5-8 with TRBJ2-5; tentative D call: TRBD1 (5 bases). The CDR3 runs to 15 residues. The germline V gene has CDR1 SGHTS and CDR2 YDEGEE. Trimming removed 0 bases from V and 4 bases from J, with 13 bases in between. The CDR3 here is CASSLGTRVGETQYF. CDR3 nucleotides: TGTGCCAGCAGCTTGGGGACAAGGGTTGGAGAGACCCAGTACTTC. Drawing the rest from reference TRBV5-8 and TRBJ2-5, the complete variable domain is EAGVTQSPTHLIKTRGQQATLRCSPISGHTSVYWYQQALGLGLQFLLWYDEGEERNRGNFPPRFSGRQFPNYSSELNVNALELEDSALYLCASSLGTRVGETQYFGPGTRLLVL.

This chain links TRBV5-5 with TRBJ2-7; unclear D gene. This CDR3 region has 11 residues. From germline, CDR1 is SGHKS and CDR2 YYEKEE (reference sequence). The germline V and J ends were trimmed by 0 bases and 2 bases, with 0 bases remaining between them. CDR3 bases: TGTGCCAGCAGCTTGGCCTACGAGCAGTACTTC. Translated: CASSLAYEQYF. The full variable domain, rest sourced from reference TRBV5-5 and TRBJ2-7, is DAGVTQSPTHLIKTRGQQVTLRCSPISGHKSVSWYQQVLGQGPQFIFQYYEKEERGRGNFPDRFSARQFPNYSSELNVNALLLGDSALYLCASSLAYEQYFGPGTRLTVT.

A note on this clone: The same CDR3 is also encoded by other DNA sequences in this sample. The rearrangement links TRBV5-1 to TRBJ2-1; 7 bases line up with TRBD1. Germline V gene lookup returns CDR1 SGHRS and CDR2 YFSETQ. This CDR3 region has 16 residues. The V segment lost 0 bases and the J segment 1 base; nucleotides outside the gene matches: 4. Written as DNA, the CDR3 is TGCGCCAGCAGCTTGGGGGCAGGGGGATCCTACAATGAGCAGTTCTTC. Residues: CASSLGAGGSYNEQFF.

This chain joins TRBV4-2 and TRBJ2-3, with D perhaps matching TRBD2 (6 bases). This CDR3 has 16 amino acids. V dropped 3 bases and J dropped 6 bases, with 19 bases sitting between them. CDR1 is LGHNA, CDR2 YNFKEQ, per germline. The CDR3 sequence: CASSQIGDSAKDTQYF. In nucleotides, the CDR3 is TGTGCCAGCAGCCAGATCGGGGACTCGGCCAAGGATACGCAGTATTTT.

The genes are TRBV6-6 and TRBJ2-4, with D possibly matching TRBD1 (5 bases). From germline, CDR1 is MNHNY and CDR2 SVGAGI (reference sequence). V gave up 2 bases and J gave up 2 bases, with 10 bases separating them. This CDR3 is built from 15 residues. The CDR3 is CASSYVMDTKNIQYF. The CDR3 DNA is TGTGCCAGCAGTTACGTCATGGACACCAAAAACATTCAGTACTTC.

The chain employs TRBV18 and TRBJ2-4, with 13 bases fitting TRBD2. The CDR3 is made up of 18 amino acids. V trimming: 3 bases; J trimming: 3 bases; junction bases outside the gene matches: 8. Germline loops: CDR1 KGHSH, CDR2 LQKENI. CDR3 nucleotide sequence: TGTGCCAGCTCACCCAAGGGGACTAGCGGGAAAGACAAAAACATTCAGTACTTC. The encoded protein is CASSPKGTSGKDKNIQYF. Complete variable domain (other parts from reference TRBV18 and TRBJ2-4): NAGVMQNPRHLVRRRGQEARLRCSPMKGHSHVYWYRQLPEEGLKFMVYLQKENIIDESGMPKERFSAEFPKEGPSILRIQQVVRGDSAAYFCASSPKGTSGKDKNIQYFGAGTRLSVL.

The chain employs TRBV4-2 and TRBJ2-7, with unresolved D. The V end lost 1 base, the J end lost 2 bases, and 12 bases lay between the germline ends. Germline V gene lookup returns CDR1 LGHNA and CDR2 YNFKEQ. CDR3 length: 15 residues. CDR3 sequence: CASSQGGLGAYEQYF. The CDR3 DNA reads as TGTGCCAGCAGCCAAGGTGGGCTAGGCGCCTACGAGCAGTACTTC.

The chain links TRBV7-9 to TRBJ2-3; no firm D call. This CDR3 has 14 amino acids. The V end was cut by 5 bases, the J end by 7 bases, with 16 bases between. The germline CDR1 and CDR2 sequences are SEHNR and FQNEAQ (reference sequence). In nucleotides, the CDR3 is TGTGCCAGCAGCCCCTCGACCCGTTCTAATACGCAGTATTTT. Translated, it gives CASSPSTRSNTQYF.

The gene calls are TRBV27 and TRBJ2-1; 9 positions match TRBD2. Germline-derived CDR1 and CDR2 are MNHEY and SMNVEV (reference sequence). The CDR3 extends over 13 amino acids. Trimming cost V 7 bases and J 5 bases; bases outside gene matches: 3. CDR3 residues: CASMLAGNNEQFF. DNA of the CDR3: TGTGCCAGCATGCTAGCGGGAAACAATGAGCAGTTCTTC.

V is TRBV4-1 and J is TRBJ2-3; 9 nucleotides line up with TRBD1. J lost 6 bases, V lost 6 bases, and 7 bases had no gene match. Germline CDR1 reads MGHRA; CDR2 reads YSYEKL. CDR3 length: 14 amino acids. CDR3 nucleotides: TGCGCCAGCAGAGGCAGGACAGGGGACGATACGCAGTATTTT. This translates into CASRGRTGDDTQYF.

The chain carries TRBV7-6 and TRBJ1-4; perhaps TRBD1 as D (6 bases). The V and J ends lost 2 bases and 6 bases respectively, with 13 bases between them. There are 15 residues in the CDR3. Germline V gene data show CDR1 as SGHVS and CDR2 as FNYEAQ. CDR3 in DNA: TGTGCCAGCAGCTTACTGGGGGGCATTGATGAAAAACTGTTTTTT. It is translated as CASSLLGGIDEKLFF.

There are a few counts of this clone. The chain employs TRBV21-1 and TRBJ2-5; the D call in the table, TRBD2, was not verified against the DNA. TRBV21-1 is annotated as a pseudogene. The CDR3 length is 14 residues. The CDR3 nucleotides are TGTGCCAGCAGCAAAGCGGGAGGGCAAGAGACCCAGTACTTC. Translating it yields CASSKAGGQETQYF.

The V gene is TRBV6-5, the J gene TRBJ1-1; D gene uncertain. This CDR3 spans 14 amino acids. Germline V CDR1 and CDR2: MNHEY, SVGAGI. The V gene lost 2 bases and the J gene lost 2 bases, with 9 bases spanning the gap. The CDR3 DNA follows: TGTGCCAGCAGTTACGGACCCACCAACACTGAAGCTTTCTTT. It translates to CASSYGPTNTEAFF.

The rearrangement links TRBV28 to TRBJ2-1; D is uncertain. The CDR3 has 15 residues. Germline CDR1 reads MDHEN; CDR2 reads SYDVKM. Trimming cost V 3 bases and J 1 base, with 10 bases left between them. The CDR3 DNA is TGTGCCAGCAGTTTGGGTGCCCGATCCTACAATGAGCAGTTCTTC. Translation: CASSLGARSYNEQFF.

J is TRBJ2-7 and V is TRBV27, with 7 bases fitting TRBD1. CDR3 size: 14 residues. Germline V gene lookup returns CDR1 MNHEY and CDR2 SMNVEV (reference sequence). J was trimmed by 0 bases and V by 4 bases; bases with no gene match: 3. DNA for the CDR3: TGTGCCAGCAGTTCGACAGGGAGCTCCTACGAGCAGTACTTC. Residues: CASSSTGSSYEQYF.

This chain joins TRBV6-1 and TRBJ2-5, with TRBD2 matching over 8 bases. Trimming removed 2 bases from V and 5 bases from J; junction bases left unmatched: 7. Germline lookup yields CDR1 MNHNS and CDR2 SASEGT. The CDR3 totals 15 residues. The CDR3 is CASSESSGPLETQYF. The DNA for the CDR3 is TGTGCCAGCAGTGAATCTAGCGGGCCTCTCGAGACCCAGTACTTC.

The V call is TRBV27, the J call TRBJ2-7; 12 nucleotides agree with TRBD1. The V segment lost 2 bases and the J segment 12 bases; nucleotides outside the gene matches: 17. CDR1 is MNHEY, CDR2 SMNVEV, per germline (reference sequence). The CDR3 covers 17 residues. The CDR3 protein is CASSLRPPGQGAPVSYF. DNA for the CDR3: TGTGCCAGCAGTTTAAGGCCCCCGGGACAGGGGGCACCCGTTTCGTACTTC.

In its sample, this clone was seen once. The J gene is TRBJ2-7, the V gene TRBV7-6; possibly TRBD1 for D (6 bases). CDR1 and CDR2 from the germline V gene are SGHVS and FNYEAQ. The CDR3 runs 13 residues. Trimming shortened V by 1 base and J by 5 bases, and 9 bases separated the two germline ends. The CDR3 region has the DNA TGTGCCAGCAGCTTAGTAGCAGGGGACGAGCAGTACTTC. Translation: CASSLVAGDEQYF. The whole variable domain, remainder taken from reference TRBV7-6 and TRBJ2-7, is GAGVSQSPRYKVTKRGQDVALRCDPISGHVSLYWYRQALGQGPEFLTYFNYEAQQDKSGLPNDRFSAERPEGSISTLTIQRTEQRDSAMYRCASSLVAGDEQYFGPGTRLTVT.

V and J are TRBV30 and TRBJ1-5; 7 bases agree with TRBD1. This CDR3 region has 15 residues. The trim removed 0 bases at V and 4 bases at J, leaving 6 bases unmatched. Germline values: CDR1 GTSNPN, CDR2 SVGIG (reference sequence). CDR3 DNA: TGTGCCTGGAGTGTGGTGCAGGGGGTAAATCAGCCCCAGCATTTT. It specifies CAWSVVQGVNQPQHF.

The J gene is TRBJ2-5, the V gene TRBV27, with D hard to call. The V end was cut by 6 bases, the J end by 5 bases, with 22 bases between. Germline CDR1 is MNHEY and CDR2 is SMNVEV (reference sequence). The CDR3 spans 16 residues. The DNA of the CDR3 is TGTGCCAGCAGCCACAGAGGCGACTTCGACGGGGAGACCCAGTACTTC. It specifies CASSHRGDFDGETQYF.

For the CDR3, the DNA is TGTGCCAGCAGCTTAGCTGGAGTGAATAGTCGGGAGACCCAGTACTTC. Translated, it gives CASSLAGVNSRETQYF. The chain links TRBV11-1 to TRBJ2-5, with unresolved D. Germline CDR1 reads SGHAT; CDR2 reads FQDESV (reference sequence). Trimming shortened V by 0 bases and J by 5 bases, and 16 bases separated the two germline ends. This CDR3 region has 16 residues.